This T cell receptor beta chain was documented in a study of T cells after yellow fever vaccination. Study-wide background: Any fraction with a low cell number was prepared using SMART-Seq v4 Ultra Low Input.

The study, taken as a whole, reports: The CD4 compartment and the CD8 compartment contained a small share of clonotypes in common. Reappearing after the booster were most of the clones from primary vaccination (roughly 96% CD4, about 87% CD8).

The V end lost 3 bases, the J end lost 0 bases, and 6 bases lay between the germline ends. The CDR3 sequence is 14 residues long. Germline V CDR1 and CDR2: DFQATT, SNEGSKA (reference sequence). Researchers made TCR cDNA using 5'RACE template switching, and this step added a universal primer site and UMIs. Each CDR3 protein gets one entry after TCRdb re-called the 5' RACE reads with MiXCR. This table holds 300,000 to 400,000 distinct CDR3 sequences, approximately 12% found once. The sample holds a few counts of this clonotype. Its antigen is as yet unknown. The chain carries TRBV20-1 and TRBJ2-6; D possibly corresponds to TRBD2 (5 bases). Specimen: CD4+ T cells sorted from PBMCs, collected 15 days after the yellow fever booster vaccination. This receptor was identified in a man aged 18 to 29 who received the YFV17D yellow fever vaccine. CDR3 nucleotides: TGCAGTGCTAGGAGGGACTCTGGGGCCAACGTCCTGACTTTC. As protein: CSARRDSGANVLTF.